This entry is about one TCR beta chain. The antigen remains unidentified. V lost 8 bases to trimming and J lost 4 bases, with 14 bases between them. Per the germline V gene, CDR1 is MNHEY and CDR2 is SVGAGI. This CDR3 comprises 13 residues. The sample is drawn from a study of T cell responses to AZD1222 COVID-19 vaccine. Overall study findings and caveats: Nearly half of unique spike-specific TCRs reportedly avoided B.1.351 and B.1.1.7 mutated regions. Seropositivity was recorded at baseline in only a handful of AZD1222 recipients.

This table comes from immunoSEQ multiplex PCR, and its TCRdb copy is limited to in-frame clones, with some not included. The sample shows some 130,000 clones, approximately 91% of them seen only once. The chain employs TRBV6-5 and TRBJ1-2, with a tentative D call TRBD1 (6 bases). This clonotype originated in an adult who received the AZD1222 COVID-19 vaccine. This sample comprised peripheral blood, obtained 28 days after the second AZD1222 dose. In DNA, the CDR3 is TGTGCCAGCTGCAGGGGCGCCGGCTATGGCTACACCTTC. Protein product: CASCRGAGYGYTF.